This entry concerns a single TCR beta chain. Its cognate antigen is unknown. The germline V gene has CDR1 MDHEN and CDR2 SYDVKM. With V trimmed by 6 bases and J by 6 bases, 10 bases remained unmatched. The CDR3 is 16 residues long. The data were obtained in a study of cytomegalovirus exposure and HLA in healthy donors. Study observations and caveats: Sequences of the TCR beta chain were said to predict the HLA-A and HLA-B alleles of most subjects accurately. Most CMV-associated TCR beta chains appeared HLA-restricted in a later analysis.

The PCR used 60 Vbeta and 13 Jbeta primers. Here immunoSEQ multiplex PCR was the method, and the copy in TCRdb shows in-frame clones only, minus some. The sample yields roughly 200,000 clones, approximately 85% seen once. Each donor's status was that of a healthy bone marrow donor. This chain links TRBV28 with TRBJ2-5, with 13 bases lining up with TRBD2. The source material was PBMCs. This TCR derives from a woman aged 45-60 years in good health and CMV-seronegative. CDR3 amino acids: CASRNRLAGGGKTQYF. The CDR3 DNA follows: TGTGCCAGCAGGAACCGACTAGCGGGAGGTGGGAAGACCCAGTACTTC.